This T cell receptor beta chain comes out of a study of OX40 agonist ivuxolimab in advanced cancers. Study at large: Earlier anti-PD-1, anti-PD-L1 or anti-CTLA-4 therapy was permitted; under 50% had received some.

The assay was immunoSEQ multiplex PCR, and TCRdb's table has in-frame clones only and misses some. The profile shows 40,000 to 50,000 clones, roughly 89% of them singletons. Details on this clone: Germline and junction disagree at one end, which may indicate a read error.

The germline gives CDR1 SNHLY, CDR2 FYNNEI. The CDR3 is made up of 15 amino acids. The chain recombines TRBV2 with TRBJ2-7; 8 bases are a match to TRBD1. The sequence derives from an adult with an advanced solid tumor such as melanoma, head and neck, liver or kidney cancer. Sequenced material: CD4+ or CD8+ T cells sorted from blood, taken in a trial of the OX40 agonist ivuxolimab. CDR3 coding DNA: TGTGCCAGCAAGCAGGGGGCATCCGAAACCTACGGGCAGTACTTC. Protein product: CASKQGASETYGQYF.